This TCR beta chain was identified during a study of CD8+CD57+ T cells in acquired aplastic anemia. Study at large: Sorted CD4+ and CD8+ cells yielded roughly 3 ug of DNA on average. General observations from the study: Any difference that existed in CD8+ Simpson's diversity between patients and controls was not significant.

Individuals selected for sequencing had exhibited CD8+CD57+ cell expansion on flow cytometry. The diagnosis in all patients was severe acquired aplastic anemia. Investigators profiled TCR beta VDJ and CDR3 from genomic DNA template. TCRdb ran MiXCR on the reads and lists one entry per CDR3 protein. In the table there are about 180,000 distinct CDR3 sequences, around 63% of which are singletons. This clonotype was found a few times. No antigen is known for it. Sequenced: sorted CD4+, CD8+, or CD8+CD57+ T cells (not recorded which) from PBMCs. The sequence was collected from a human donor with aplastic anemia.

The CDR3 loop reads CSATSGGLEQETQYF. DNA for the CDR3: TGCAGTGCTACTAGCGGGGGACTCGAACAAGAGACCCAGTACTTC. This chain joins TRBV20-1 and TRBJ2-5, with TRBD2 identical over 10 bases. The V and J ends lost 4 bases and 2 bases, in that order; junction bases with no gene match: 7. The CDR3 totals 15 residues. Germline-derived CDR1 and CDR2 are DFQATT and SNEGSKA (reference sequence).